Following are 22 T cell receptor beta chains from one sample sequenced in a study of cytomegalovirus exposure and HLA in healthy donors. TCRdb keeps only in-frame clones here, not all; method: immunoSEQ multiplex PCR. This sample has 300,000 to 400,000 clones, with roughly 90% found just once. The specimen sequenced was PBMCs. These receptors all come from a woman younger than 35 in good health and CMV-seronegative.

V usage is TRBV18 and J usage is TRBJ2-3; 9 nucleotides agree with TRBD1. This CDR3 spans 13 amino acids. J gave up 6 bases and V 3 bases, and 1 base lay outside the gene matches. Germline loops: CDR1 KGHSH, CDR2 LQKENI. CDR3 DNA sequence: TGTGCCAGCTCACCTGGACAGGGGGATACGCAGTATTTT. Residues: CASSPGQGDTQYF. The variable domain in full, completed from reference TRBV18 and TRBJ2-3, reads NAGVMQNPRHLVRRRGQEARLRCSPMKGHSHVYWYRQLPEEGLKFMVYLQKENIIDESGMPKERFSAEFPKEGPSILRIQQVVRGDSAAYFCASSPGQGDTQYFGPGTRLTVL.

J is TRBJ2-5 and V is TRBV7-3; tentative D call: TRBD2 (6 bases). The V end lost 5 bases, the J end lost 3 bases, and 13 bases lay between the germline ends. Looked up from germline, CDR1 is SGHTA and CDR2 is FQGTGA. This CDR3 is 14 amino acids long. As DNA, the CDR3 is TGTGCCAGCAGCCTTAGCGGAGGAGAAGAGACCCAGTACTTC. The encoded protein is CASSLSGGEETQYF.

Details on this clone: The junction departs from germline at one end; a sequencing error may be responsible. The J gene is TRBJ2-7, the V gene TRBV4-1; 7 bases fit TRBD2. The CDR3 is made up of 16 amino acids. Germline CDR1 reads MGHRA; CDR2 reads YSYEKL. The CDR3 coding sequence is TGCGCCAGCAGCCAAGTCTCGCGGGGGTCCTCCTCCGAGCAGTACTTC. This encodes CASSQVSRGSSSEQYF.

This chain uses TRBV5-5 with TRBJ2-7; possible D gene TRBD2, 6 bases. The V and J ends lost 6 bases and 5 bases respectively, with 18 bases between them. Germline CDR1 reads SGHKS; CDR2 reads YYEKEE (reference sequence). The CDR3 spans 14 residues. The CDR3 here is CASNNGPGGDEQYF. The CDR3 region has the DNA TGTGCCAGCAACAACGGGCCTGGAGGGGACGAGCAGTACTTC.

The DNA of the CDR3 is TGTGCCAGCAGCTGGAGTAGCGGATACACAGATACGCAGTATTTT. Residues: CASSWSSGYTDTQYF. This chain links TRBV5-4 with TRBJ2-3; possibly TRBD2 for D (6 bases). Trimming took 3 bases from V and 2 from J, leaving 13 bases between them. Germline V gives CDR1 SGHNT, CDR2 YYREEE (reference sequence). This CDR3 spans 15 amino acids.

This clone came up a few times. The rearrangement uses TRBV5-6 and TRBJ1-5; 8 nucleotides match TRBD1. CDR1 is SGHDT, CDR2 YYEEEE, per germline. CDR3 length: 14 amino acids. V trimming: 4 bases; J trimming: 6 bases; junction bases outside the gene matches: 6. The CDR3 DNA is TGTGCCAGCAGCCGCCAGGGGGCGCGTCAGCCCCAGCATTTT. It yields the protein CASSRQGARQPQHF.

The chain has TRBV27 and TRBJ2-3; 7 nucleotides line up with TRBD2. The CDR3 consists of 15 residues. V gave up 7 bases and J gave up 5 bases; unmatched junction bases: 12. Per the germline V gene, CDR1 is MNHEY and CDR2 is SMNVEV (reference sequence). The CDR3 is CASIAGREWIDTQYF. The CDR3 DNA sequence: TGTGCCAGCATCGCGGGGCGGGAGTGGATAGATACGCAGTATTTT.

The chain couples TRBV7-9 to TRBJ2-1; D perhaps matches TRBD2 (6 bases). CDR3 length: 16 residues. Trimming cost V 4 bases and J 4 bases, with 17 bases left between them. Germline CDR1 reads SEHNR; CDR2 reads FQNEAQ (reference sequence). In DNA, the CDR3 is TGTGCCAGCAGCTCGACTACTAGCAGGAAGTACAATGAGCAGTTCTTC. Its protein product is CASSSTTSRKYNEQFF.

The chain has TRBV11-1 and TRBJ2-1, with 8 bases aligning to TRBD2. The CDR3 sequence is 15 residues long. The V gene end was trimmed by 0 bases and the J gene end by 4 bases; junction bases not matched to a gene: 2. Germline CDR1 reads SGHAT; CDR2 reads FQDESV (reference sequence). CDR3 region: CASSLAQRGYNEQFF. DNA of the CDR3: TGTGCCAGCAGCTTAGCTCAGCGGGGGTACAATGAGCAGTTCTTC. Complete variable domain (other parts from reference TRBV11-1 and TRBJ2-1): EAEVAQSPRYKITEKSQAVAFWCDPISGHATLYWYRQILGQGPELLVQFQDESVVDDSQLPKDRFSAERLKGVDSTLKIQPAELGDSAMYLCASSLAQRGYNEQFFGPGTRLTVL.

The rearrangement joins TRBV6-1 to TRBJ2-3, with D perhaps matching TRBD2 (7 bases). This CDR3 comprises 16 residues. Germline assignment: CDR1 MNHNS and CDR2 SASEGT. V was trimmed by 1 base and J by 6 bases, leaving 17 bases between them. The CDR3 bases are TGTGCCAGCAGTGAAGACGCCGGGGGGCATCACGATACGCAGTATTTT. This gives the protein CASSEDAGGHHDTQYF.

The chain is built from TRBV5-1 and TRBJ1-3; D not resolved. Trimming pared 4 bases from V and 8 bases from J, leaving 13 bases between. The CDR3 is 13 residues long. CDR1 SGHRS and CDR2 YFSETQ come from the germline V gene. DNA of the CDR3: TGCGCCAGCAGCCCCGAAGGGCGGGACACCATATATTTT. As protein: CASSPEGRDTIYF.

The chain recombines TRBV25-1 with TRBJ1-1, with TRBD1 matching 10 bases. The CDR3 contains 17 residues. The germline V gene encodes CDR1 MGHDK and CDR2 SYGVNS. Trimming at V came to 5 bases and at J to 3 bases, leaving 12 bases not matched to a gene. The CDR3 here is CASSRTGGVLRDTEAFF. As DNA, the CDR3 is TGTGCCAGCAGTCGGACAGGGGGGGTACTTAGAGACACTGAAGCTTTCTTT.

The J gene is TRBJ2-3, the V gene TRBV7-7; TRBD2 agrees at 13 bases. Trimming at V came to 4 bases and at J to 6 bases, leaving 4 bases not matched to a gene. The germline V gene encodes CDR1 SSHAT and CDR2 FNYEAQ (reference sequence). The CDR3 loop spans 15 amino acids. CDR3 nucleotides: TGTGCCAGCAGCTCCGGGACTAGCGGGGCGGATACGCAGTATTTT. This encodes CASSSGTSGADTQYF.

This chain joins TRBV7-7 and TRBJ1-4; D is unresolved. Germline V CDR1 and CDR2: SSHAT, FNYEAQ (reference sequence). V lost 8 bases and J lost 3, with 13 bases in between. This CDR3 is built from 14 residues. In DNA form, the CDR3 reads TGTGCCAGCGGCGGGTTACGCTCTAATGAAAAACTGTTTTTT. Its translation is CASGGLRSNEKLFF.

This chain joins TRBV30 and TRBJ1-4; D may be TRBD1 (5 bases). CDR1 is GTSNPN, CDR2 SVGIG, per germline (reference sequence). This CDR3 contains 13 residues. Trimming took 4 bases from V and 8 from J, leaving 14 bases between them. CDR3 sequence: CAWNAGRREKLFF. The DNA for the CDR3 is TGTGCCTGGAACGCAGGGCGAAGAGAAAAACTGTTTTTT. The entire variable domain, with the rest obtained from reference TRBV30 and TRBJ1-4, is as follows: SQTIHQWPATLVQPVGSPLSLECTVEGTSNPNLYWYRQAAGRGLQLLFYSVGIGQISSEVPQNLSASRPQDRQFILSSKKLLLSDSGFYLCAWNAGRREKLFFGSGTQLSVL.

This clone appeared once. This chain links TRBV11-2 with TRBJ2-1; TRBD2 matches at 9 bases. With 1 base clipped from V and 7 bases from J, the junction kept 5 bases outside the gene matches. Germline assignment: CDR1 SGHAT and CDR2 FQNNGV. The CDR3 has 15 residues. Here the CDR3 reads CASSLVREGRNEQFF. The CDR3 bases are TGTGCCAGCAGCTTAGTGCGGGAGGGCCGAAATGAGCAGTTCTTC.

The rearrangement joins TRBV15 to TRBJ2-3, with 7 nucleotides matching TRBD2. This CDR3 is 12 amino acids long. Losses at the gene ends were 10 bases for V and 5 bases for J; bases not matched to a gene: 6. Germline V lookup: CDR1 LNHNV, CDR2 YYDKDF (reference sequence). The CDR3 reads CASGGARDTQYF. The DNA for the CDR3 is TGTGCCAGCGGGGGTGCGAGAGATACGCAGTATTTT.

The chain couples TRBV11-2 to TRBJ1-2; possibly TRBD1 for D (5 bases). Germline V CDR1 and CDR2: SGHAT, FQNNGV. This CDR3 comprises 15 residues. V lost 1 base and J lost 6, with 15 bases in between. CDR3 sequence reads: CASSLVTGAGDGYTF. Written as DNA, the CDR3 is TGTGCCAGCAGCTTAGTTACTGGGGCAGGCGATGGCTACACCTTC.

This chain connects TRBV5-5 to TRBJ2-1; the match to TRBD2 covers 7 bases. In germline, CDR1 is SGHKS, CDR2 YYEKEE (reference sequence). The CDR3 length is 14 residues. Losses at the gene ends were 3 bases for V and 5 bases for J; bases not matched to a gene: 5. CDR3 sequence (DNA): TGTGCCAGCAGCTCCCGGGACTACGACAATGAGCAGTTCTTC. It encodes CASSSRDYDNEQFF.

With regard to this clone: The sample contains more than one DNA sequence encoding this CDR3. CDR3 sequence reads: CASSLYAGSNYGYTF. The DNA of the CDR3 is TGTGCCAGCAGTTTATATGCAGGGTCTAACTATGGCTACACCTTC. This chain joins TRBV27 and TRBJ1-2; D is possibly TRBD1 (5 bases). The germline CDR1 and CDR2 sequences are MNHEY and SMNVEV (reference sequence). The V gene lost 1 base and the J gene lost 0 bases, with 9 bases spanning the gap. The CDR3 has 15 residues.

This clone appeared once. The rearrangement joins TRBV2 to TRBJ2-1; TRBD2 agrees at 9 bases. This CDR3 comprises 16 residues. Germline lookup yields CDR1 SNHLY and CDR2 FYNNEI. The J segment lost 0 bases and the V segment lost 4 bases, leaving 4 bases of the junction unmatched. CDR3 nucleotide sequence: TGTGCCAGCAGTGTCGGTAGCGGGAGCTCCTACAATGAGCAGTTCTTC. Protein: CASSVGSGSSYNEQFF.

V is TRBV28 and J is TRBJ1-2; no reliable D call. Germline V gene data show CDR1 as MDHEN and CDR2 as SYDVKM. The V and J ends lost 5 bases and 5 bases respectively, with 9 bases between them. The CDR3 contains 12 residues. CDR3: CASSPVGYGYTF. CDR3 nucleotide sequence: TGTGCCAGCAGTCCTGTCGGGTATGGCTACACCTTC.